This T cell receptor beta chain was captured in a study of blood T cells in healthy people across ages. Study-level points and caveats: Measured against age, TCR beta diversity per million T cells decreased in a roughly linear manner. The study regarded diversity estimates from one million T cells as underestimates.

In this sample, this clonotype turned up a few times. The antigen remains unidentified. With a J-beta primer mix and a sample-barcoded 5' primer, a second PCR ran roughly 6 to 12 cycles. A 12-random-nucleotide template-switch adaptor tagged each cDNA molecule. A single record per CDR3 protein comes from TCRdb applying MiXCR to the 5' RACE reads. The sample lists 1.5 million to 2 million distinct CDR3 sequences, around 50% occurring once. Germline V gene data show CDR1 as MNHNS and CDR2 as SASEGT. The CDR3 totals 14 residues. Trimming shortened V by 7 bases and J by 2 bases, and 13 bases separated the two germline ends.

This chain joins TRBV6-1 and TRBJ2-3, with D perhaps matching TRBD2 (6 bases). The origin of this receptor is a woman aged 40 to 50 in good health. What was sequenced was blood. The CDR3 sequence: CASIGGTYTDTQYF. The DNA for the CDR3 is TGTGCCAGCATCGGGGGAACCTACACAGATACGCAGTATTTT.